The 27 T cell receptor beta chains reported below all come from one sample, sequenced in a study of Ad26.COV2.S vaccination and SARS-CoV-2 variants (dated by TCRdb to the early 2020s). The method behind the library was the immunoSEQ multiplex PCR assay. As stored in TCRdb, this immuneACCESS dataset retains in-frame rearrangements with V and J assigned. A fraction of the clones does not appear; measured against another copy, unresolved V genes explain less than half of the discrepancy, and the remainder lacks a known reason. In all, the sample holds 300,000 to 350,000 clones, and roughly 90% of those were seen once. The ten largest clones take up around 5% of the sample. The treatment or condition label on this specimen signifies: 19 received Ad26.COV2.S at low or high dose, single or two shots; about 5 received placebo; per-sample allocation not given. For vaccine and placebo recipients, repertoires were sequenced using samples collected on day 63 after the first injection.

Sequencing used peripheral blood, obtained in a trial of Ad26.COV2.S vaccine versus placebo. The source is a person between 18 and 65 years old who received the Ad26.COV2.S COVID-19 vaccine or a placebo.

The rearrangement links TRBV7-9 to TRBJ2-5; no reliable D call. CDR3 length: 16 residues. CDR1 and CDR2 (germline): SEHNR, FQNEAQ (reference sequence). The V and J ends lost 2 bases and 3 bases respectively, with 16 bases between them. The CDR3 DNA follows: TGTGCCAGCAGCTTATCCCCAGGATGGGAAGAAGAGACCCAGTACTTC. As protein: CASSLSPGWEEETQYF.

The J gene is TRBJ2-1, the V gene TRBV6-2 or TRBV6-3; D gene ambiguous. The V end lost 3 bases, the J end lost 5 bases, and 14 bases lay between the germline ends. Germline-derived CDR1 and CDR2 are MNHEY and SVGEGT. The CDR3 has 15 residues. The chain's CDR3 is CASSYPGSWDNEQFF. The CDR3 DNA sequence: TGTGCCAGCAGTTATCCTGGCTCCTGGGACAATGAGCAGTTCTTC.

The chain carries TRBV7-2 and TRBJ1-5, with 7 bases fitting TRBD1. From germline, CDR1 is SGHTA and CDR2 FQGNSA. V trimming: 6 bases; J trimming: 3 bases; junction bases outside the gene matches: 8. This CDR3 spans 15 amino acids. CDR3 in amino acids: CASRRSGTVNQPQHF. The CDR3 DNA is TGTGCCAGCAGACGGAGCGGGACAGTCAATCAGCCCCAGCATTTT.

The chain carries TRBV2 and TRBJ2-3; D may be TRBD2 (5 bases). Per germline, CDR1 SNHLY and CDR2 FYNNEI. This CDR3 is 13 amino acids long. Deletions cut 9 bases from V and 0 bases from J, with 10 bases between. The CDR3, as DNA: TGTGCCAGGAAGCGGACTAGCACAGATACGCAGTATTTT. Translation gives CARKRTSTDTQYF.

The chain couples TRBV2 to TRBJ2-7; unclear D gene. The ends were cut back, 2 bases at V and 5 bases at J, with 7 bases in the middle. The CDR3 runs 12 residues. Germline V gene sequence: CDR1 SNHLY, CDR2 FYNNEI. DNA for the CDR3: TGTGCCAGCAGTGAACGCTGGGACGAGCAGTACTTC. Translation: CASSERWDEQYF.

The CDR3 spells CASSFGGGYTF. CDR3 nucleotide sequence: TGTGCCAGCAGCTTCGGGGGTGGCTACACCTTC. The chain carries TRBV7-2 and TRBJ1-2, with D tentatively TRBD1 (5 bases). Germline V lookup: CDR1 SGHTA, CDR2 FQGNSA. V lost 3 bases, J lost 7 bases, and 6 bases lay in between. The CDR3 consists of 11 residues. The full variable domain, its missing parts supplied by reference TRBV7-2 and TRBJ1-2, is GAGVSQSPSNKVTEKGKDVELRCDPISGHTALYWYRQSLGQGLEFLIYFQGNSAPDKSGLPSDRFSAERTGGSVSTLTIQRTQQEDSAVYLCASSFGGGYTFGSGTRLTVV.

The V and J genes are TRBV6-2 or TRBV6-3 and TRBJ2-5; D uncertain. The germline V and J ends were trimmed by 2 bases and 4 bases, with 11 bases remaining between them. CDR3 length: 14 amino acids. Germline V gene lookup returns CDR1 MNHEY and CDR2 SVGEGT. CDR3 loop: CASSYVSVGETQYF. CDR3 nucleotides: TGTGCCAGCAGTTACGTTTCCGTTGGAGAGACCCAGTACTTC.

The chain links TRBV18 to TRBJ2-1; D unresolved. Looked up from germline, CDR1 is KGHSH and CDR2 is LQKENI. The germline V and J ends were trimmed by 2 bases and 0 bases, with 20 bases remaining between them. The CDR3 loop spans 19 amino acids. DNA for the CDR3: TGTGCCAGCTCACCAGAATTTGTAGGCAGGCCAAGCTCCTACAATGAGCAGTTCTTC. It yields the protein CASSPEFVGRPSSYNEQFF. Variable domain in full (rest from reference TRBV18 and TRBJ2-1): NAGVMQNPRHLVRRRGQEARLRCSPMKGHSHVYWYRQLPEEGLKFMVYLQKENIIDESGMPKERFSAEFPKEGPSILRIQQVVRGDSAAYFCASSPEFVGRPSSYNEQFFGPGTRLTVL.

The genes are TRBV7-2 and TRBJ2-7; a weak D match, TRBD1 (6 bases). The V and J ends lost 6 bases and 0 bases respectively, with 12 bases between them. Germline V lookup: CDR1 SGHTA, CDR2 FQGNSA. The CDR3 totals 14 residues. The CDR3 nucleotides are TGTGCCAGCAGTCAGGACAGCAGCTCCTACGAGCAGTACTTC. It translates to CASSQDSSSYEQYF.

The genes are TRBV9 and TRBJ1-1; D not certain. The length of the CDR3 is 14 residues. The germline V gene encodes CDR1 SGDLS and CDR2 YYNGEE. Trimming shortened V by 2 bases and J by 7 bases, and 15 bases separated the two germline ends. CDR3 region: CASSVFWFTHEAFF. CDR3 nucleotides: TGTGCCAGCAGCGTGTTTTGGTTTACACATGAAGCTTTCTTT.

This clone was found a few times. This chain connects TRBV2 to TRBJ2-1, with a tentative D call TRBD2 (5 bases). Trimming took 6 bases from V and 9 from J, leaving 12 bases between them. Germline V gene lookup returns CDR1 SNHLY and CDR2 FYNNEI. The CDR3 totals 12 residues. The CDR3 nucleotides read TGTGCCAGCAGAGTAGGAGGCGGTGAGCAGTTCTTC. Translated, it gives CASRVGGGEQFF.

The CDR3 is CASSESGTGGWNTGELFF. The CDR3 nucleotides read TGTGCCAGCAGTGAGTCTGGGACAGGGGGTTGGAACACCGGGGAGCTGTTTTTT. This chain connects TRBV2 to TRBJ2-2, with 11 bases matching TRBD1. The J segment lost 1 base and the V segment lost 3 bases, leaving 7 bases of the junction unmatched. CDR1 is SNHLY, CDR2 FYNNEI, per germline. This CDR3 has 18 amino acids.

This clone was observed once. The rearrangement links TRBV27 to TRBJ2-3, with no clear D. The V and J ends lost 6 bases and 2 bases respectively, with 12 bases between them. The germline V gene has CDR1 MNHEY and CDR2 SMNVEV (reference sequence). The CDR3 totals 14 residues. CDR3 in amino acids: CASSGQQLTDTQYF. The CDR3 region has the DNA TGTGCCAGCAGCGGCCAACAGCTCACAGATACGCAGTATTTT.

About this clone: Within the sample, other DNA sequences also encode this same CDR3. This chain joins TRBV6-5 and TRBJ1-2; D is ambiguous. The CDR3 totals 14 residues. In germline, CDR1 is MNHEY, CDR2 SVGAGI. V was cut by 0 bases and J by 1 base, with 6 bases left in between. The CDR3 sequence: CASSYSGINYGYTF. The CDR3 coding sequence is TGTGCCAGCAGTTACTCAGGGATTAACTATGGCTACACCTTC.

The rearrangement uses TRBV27 and TRBJ2-3, with D possibly being TRBD1 (5 bases). Germline V gene sequence: CDR1 MNHEY, CDR2 SMNVEV (reference sequence). This CDR3 contains 15 residues. The germline V and J ends were trimmed by 6 bases and 0 bases, with 13 bases remaining between them. CDR3 sequence: CASSAGFSSTDTQYF. The CDR3 coding sequence is TGTGCCAGCAGCGCAGGGTTCTCTAGCACAGATACGCAGTATTTT.

The chain joins TRBV7-6 to TRBJ1-2; 7 bases match TRBD1. The CDR3 length is 16 residues. The junction had 10 bases not matched to a gene; V was cut back by 1 base and J by 5 bases. Germline V gene sequence: CDR1 SGHVS, CDR2 FNYEAQ. The CDR3 DNA reads TGTGCCAGCAGCTTAGAAGGGAGGGGGCGACCTTATGGCTACACCTTC. Its translation: CASSLEGRGRPYGYTF.

This chain connects TRBV27 to TRBJ2-1; D uncertain. Germline CDR1 is MNHEY and CDR2 is SMNVEV (reference sequence). CDR3 length: 14 amino acids. V was trimmed by 3 bases and J by 4 bases, leaving 10 bases between them. The CDR3 nucleotides are TGTGCCAGCAGTTTCTTGCCCGGGTACAATGAGCAGTTCTTC. Residues: CASSFLPGYNEQFF.

The gene calls are TRBV2 and TRBJ1-2; no clear D. The CDR3 loop spans 13 amino acids. In germline, CDR1 is SNHLY, CDR2 FYNNEI. V lost 7 bases and J 0 bases, leaving 9 bases between the germline ends. In nucleotides, the CDR3 is TGTGCCAGCAACCATGAGGCTAACTATGGCTACACCTTC. Translation: CASNHEANYGYTF. The whole variable domain, filled in from reference TRBV2 and TRBJ1-2, reads EPEVTQTPSHQVTQMGQEVILRCVPISNHLYFYWYRQILGQKVEFLVSFYNNEISEKSEIFDDQFSVERPDGSNFTLKIRSTKLEDSAMYFCASNHEANYGYTFGSGTRLTVV.

The chain uses TRBV21-1 and TRBJ1-2; the table's TRBD1 call for D was not verified on the DNA. TRBV21-1 represents a pseudogene. The CDR3 runs 16 residues. CDR3 coding DNA: TGTGCCAGCAGCCAAAGGCAAGACAGATTGGTTGATGGCTACACCTTC. This encodes CASSQRQDRLVDGYTF.

The genes are TRBV2 and TRBJ1-2; 8 bases fit TRBD1. Looked up from germline, CDR1 is SNHLY and CDR2 is FYNNEI. CDR3 length: 14 residues. J was trimmed by 4 bases and V by 6 bases; bases with no gene match: 7. The CDR3 DNA reads as TGTGCCAGCAGGAGACAGGGGTTTAGCTATGGCTACACCTTC. Translated, it gives CASRRQGFSYGYTF.

This chain joins TRBV4-3 and TRBJ2-4; D may be TRBD1 (5 bases). The CDR3 is 14 residues long. CDR1 is LGHNA and CDR2 is YSLEER in the germline V gene. V dropped 4 bases and J dropped 3 bases, with 10 bases sitting between them. CDR3 DNA: TGCGCCAGCAGCCGTCAGGGAAACAAAAACATTCAGTACTTC. It encodes CASSRQGNKNIQYF.

The rearrangement uses TRBV19 and TRBJ1-1, with D possibly matching TRBD1 (5 bases). Trimming shortened V by 8 bases and J by 8 bases, and 21 bases separated the two germline ends. This CDR3 comprises 14 residues. CDR1 is LNHDA, CDR2 SQIVND, per germline (reference sequence). For the CDR3, the DNA is TGTGCCAGTCGCCGAGCCAGGGACTATGTAGAAGCTTTCTTT. This encodes CASRRARDYVEAFF.

This CDR3 reads CASSPQGWNTEAFF. As DNA, the CDR3 is TGTGCCAGCAGCCCACAGGGCTGGAACACTGAAGCTTTCTTT. The chain uses TRBV7-9 and TRBJ1-1; weak D call: TRBD1 (6 bases). V shed 5 bases and J shed 1 base, with 11 bases lying between them. Per the germline V gene, CDR1 is SEHNR and CDR2 is FQNEAQ (reference sequence). This CDR3 has 14 amino acids. The entire variable domain, with the rest obtained from reference TRBV7-9 and TRBJ1-1, is as follows: DTGVSQNPRHKITKRGQNVTFRCDPISEHNRLYWYRQTLGQGPEFLTYFQNEAQLEKSRLLSDRFSAERPKGSFSTLEIQRTEQGDSAMYLCASSPQGWNTEAFFGQGTRLTVV.

The V gene is TRBV2, the J gene TRBJ1-5; 8 bases are a match to TRBD1. After removal of 6 bases from V and 3 bases from J, the junction contained 7 bases not matched to a gene. Germline V CDR1 and CDR2: SNHLY, FYNNEI. This CDR3 comprises 15 residues. CDR3 coding DNA: TGTGCCAGCAGAGATTGGGACAGGAACAATCAGCCCCAGCATTTT. The encoded protein is CASRDWDRNNQPQHF.

V and J are TRBV5-1 and TRBJ2-7; 8 bases map to TRBD2. Unmatched junction bases numbered 7, after V lost 8 bases and J lost 0 bases. Germline CDR1 SGHRS, CDR2 YFSETQ. CDR3 length equals 14 residues. The CDR3 loop reads CARNSGVNSYEQYF. CDR3 sequence (DNA): TGCGCCAGGAATAGCGGGGTAAACTCCTACGAGCAGTACTTC.

This clone was counted between two and nine times. This sequence joins TRBV7-8 and TRBJ1-6; D unresolved. V lost 8 bases to trimming and J lost 0 bases, with 17 bases between them. This CDR3 has 17 amino acids. CDR1 is SGHVS and CDR2 is FQNEAQ in the germline V gene. The CDR3 region is CASSTTVVSSYNSPLHF. In DNA, the CDR3 is TGTGCCAGCTCAACTACAGTGGTCTCCTCCTATAATTCACCCCTCCACTTT.

A single count supports this clone. The gene calls are TRBV19 and TRBJ1-2; D remains unclear. The CDR3 has 14 residues. V was clipped by 5 bases and J by 3 bases, with 13 bases between them. The germline CDR1 and CDR2 sequences are LNHDA and SQIVND (reference sequence). CDR3 nucleotides: TGTGCCAGTAGTTATTTTTCGCCAGACTATGGCTACACCTTC. Its translation is CASSYFSPDYGYTF.